The TCR beta chain described here comes from a study of Ad26.COV2.S vaccination and SARS-CoV-2 variants. Looking at the study overall: Within the COV1001 Ad26.COV2.S trial arm, the donor was enrolled. Ad26.COV2.S given intramuscularly, once or twice 56 days apart.

Assay used: immunoSEQ multiplex PCR; TCRdb lists only in-frame clones, some missing. The table includes 200,000 to 250,000 clones, 70% to 90% detected once. Study-level findings and limits: Whether participants received vaccine or placebo, their non-spike TCR breadth was similar.

This sample's treatment: roughly 20 received Ad26.COV2.S at low or high dose, single or two shots; 5 received placebo; per-sample allocation not given. It was on day 63 after the first vaccine or placebo injection that samples were taken. In regard to this clone: Its antigen is unknown.

The sequencing here drew on peripheral blood, taken in a trial of Ad26.COV2.S vaccine versus placebo. This receptor was obtained from a person aged 18 to 59 who received the Ad26.COV2.S COVID-19 vaccine or a placebo.

The chain's CDR3 is CASLSSGTSGYEQYF. The CDR3 nucleotides read TGTGCCAGCCTAAGTTCCGGGACTAGCGGATACGAGCAGTACTTC. The rearrangement joins TRBV2 to TRBJ2-7; 11 bases map to TRBD2. The J segment lost 4 bases and the V segment lost 8 bases, leaving 10 bases of the junction unmatched. The CDR3 loop spans 15 amino acids. The germline V gene has CDR1 SNHLY and CDR2 FYNNEI.